The clone carrying this TCR beta chain was observed at least ten times. The antigen is undetermined. The sample originates from a study of CD8 T cells in ankylosing spondylitis. General study findings and limits: Typical of ankylosing spondylitis blood, it appeared, was a TCR beta motif of eight highly homologous variants. Earlier literature documents some of the motif variants in reactive arthritis synovial fluid and blood.

The germline V gene encodes CDR1 SGHDT and CDR2 YYEEEE. V gave up 0 bases and J gave up 5 bases, with 17 bases separating them. The CDR3 has 17 amino acids. As the method for making TCR beta libraries, quantitative 5'-RACE with molecular barcodes was used. MiXCR, applied by TCRdb to the 5' RACE reads, yields one record per CDR3 protein. The sample has about 460,000 distinct CDR3 sequences; about 5.7% are singletons. The sequence derives from a male donor with ankylosing spondylitis. The chain couples TRBV5-6 to TRBJ2-2, with a weak D call TRBD2 (6 bases). What was sequenced was blood, either unsorted or a sorted T cell fraction (not recorded which). The CDR3 reads CASSLALTGVETGELFF. CDR3 coding DNA: TGTGCCAGCAGCTTGGCCTTGACGGGGGTTGAAACCGGGGAGCTGTTTTTT.